These 32 T cell receptor beta chains came from one sample sequenced in a study of T cell responses to AZD1222 COVID-19 vaccine. The repertoire was sequenced with immunoSEQ multiplex PCR; TCRdb's copy has only in-frame clones and lacks some. The sample shows fewer than 40,000 clones, about 90% of them seen only once. The source material was peripheral blood, sampled 28 days after the second dose of the MenACWY control vaccine. These receptors were collected from an adult who received the MenACWY meningococcal vaccine as a control.

The gene calls are TRBV2 and TRBJ2-5; TRBD2 matches 9 bases. The CDR3 has 20 residues. V lost 0 bases and J lost 5; bases outside the gene matches: 19. The germline V gene encodes CDR1 SNHLY and CDR2 FYNNEI. DNA of the CDR3: TGTGCCAGCAGTGAAGCAGGATGGGTTAGCGGGAGTCGATATTCGGAGACCCAGTACTTC. It translates to CASSEAGWVSGSRYSETQYF.

The rearrangement joins TRBV5-4 to TRBJ2-3; 16 bases are shared with TRBD2. From germline, CDR1 is SGHNT and CDR2 YYREEE (reference sequence). The CDR3 spans 17 residues. V was clipped by 4 bases and J by 6 bases; unmatched bases: 8. The CDR3 sequence is CASSAPGLAGGGDTQYF. The CDR3 bases are TGTGCCAGCAGCGCACCGGGACTAGCGGGAGGGGGGGATACGCAGTATTTT.

The V and J genes are TRBV7-6 and TRBJ1-4; maybe TRBD1 (5 bases). CDR3 length: 15 amino acids. The germline V gene has CDR1 SGHVS and CDR2 FNYEAQ. The V end was cut by 5 bases, the J end by 8 bases, with 18 bases between. CDR3 bases: TGTGCCAGCAGCCCCGGAGGGGCGGGAAGCGAAAAACTGTTTTTT. Translation: CASSPGGAGSEKLFF.

This clone was counted between two and nine times. The V gene is TRBV7-2, the J gene TRBJ1-1; D perhaps matches TRBD1 (5 bases). Germline V gives CDR1 SGHTA, CDR2 FQGNSA. V was cut by 1 base and J by 6 bases, with 15 bases left in between. The CDR3 has 15 amino acids. Here the CDR3 DNA reads TGTGCCAGCAGCTTAGATCCAGGGTGGGAGGCTGAAGCTTTCTTT. Translating it yields CASSLDPGWEAEAFF. Full variable domain (remainder filled in from reference TRBV7-2 and TRBJ1-1): GAGVSQSPSNKVTEKGKDVELRCDPISGHTALYWYRQSLGQGLEFLIYFQGNSAPDKSGLPSDRFSAERTGGSVSTLTIQRTQQEDSAVYLCASSLDPGWEAEAFFGQGTRLTVV.

The rearrangement joins TRBV27 to TRBJ1-6, with TRBD1 identical over 7 bases. V dropped 6 bases and J dropped 7; count of bases not matched to a gene: 9. Germline V lookup: CDR1 MNHEY, CDR2 SMNVEV (reference sequence). This CDR3 has 15 amino acids. The DNA of the CDR3 is TGTGCCAGCAGACGCTCAGGGGGTGGAAATTCACCCCTCCACTTT. Protein sequence: CASRRSGGGNSPLHF.

This clone was seen a few times. This chain joins TRBV28 and TRBJ1-5; D gene uncertain. Germline CDR1 MDHEN, CDR2 SYDVKM. V was clipped by 6 bases and J by 5 bases, with 8 bases between them. CDR3 length: 12 residues. CDR3 residues: CASRRSDQPQHF. The DNA of the CDR3 is TGTGCCAGCAGACGAAGCGATCAGCCCCAGCATTTT. Using reference TRBV28 and TRBJ1-5 for the parts outside the CDR3, the full variable domain is DVKVTQSSRYLVKRTGEKVFLECVQDMDHENMFWYRQDPGLGLRLIYFSYDVKMKEKGDIPEGYSVSREKKERFSLILESASTNQTSMYLCASRRSDQPQHFGDGTRLSIL.

The chain recombines TRBV19 with TRBJ2-3; D unresolved. Germline assignment: CDR1 LNHDA and CDR2 SQIVND (reference sequence). The V end was cut by 7 bases, the J end by 4 bases, with 12 bases between. The CDR3 is 13 residues long. CDR3 loop: CASTPRVSDTQYF. Written as DNA, the CDR3 is TGTGCCAGTACCCCTAGGGTGTCAGATACGCAGTATTTT.

This clone was found once. The chain joins TRBV3-1 (or the pseudogene TRBV3-2) to TRBJ2-5; D perhaps matches TRBD2 (6 bases). Looked up from germline, CDR1 is LGHDT and CDR2 is YNNKEL (reference sequence). This CDR3 spans 15 amino acids. V was cut by 7 bases and J by 3 bases, with 18 bases left in between. The CDR3 nucleotides read TGTGCCAGCAAAAAAGGGTACGGGAGCGAAGAGACCCAGTACTTC. Protein product: CASKKGYGSEETQYF.

This rearrangement joins TRBV21-1 to TRBJ1-1. TRBV21-1 is a listed pseudogene. This CDR3 is 15 amino acids long. The CDR3 bases are TGTGCCAGCAGCAGCCCCCCGCCACCCTACACTGAAGCTTTCTTT. Translated, it gives CASSSPPPPYTEAFF.

The chain carries TRBV27 and TRBJ2-7; D not resolved. Trimming shortened V by 7 bases and J by 0 bases, and 10 bases separated the two germline ends. In germline, CDR1 is MNHEY, CDR2 SMNVEV (reference sequence). CDR3 size: 13 residues. The CDR3 protein is CASKSGHSYEQYF. CDR3 bases: TGTGCCAGCAAGTCAGGCCACTCCTACGAGCAGTACTTC.

The CDR3 DNA reads as TGTGCCAGCAGCCAAGATCGAAGGAACCCAACCTACGAGCAGTACTTC. Amino acid sequence: CASSQDRRNPTYEQYF. The chain joins TRBV3-1 (or the pseudogene TRBV3-2) to TRBJ2-7; D ambiguous. Germline lookup yields CDR1 LGHDT and CDR2 YNNKEL (reference sequence). V shed 0 bases and J shed 2 bases, with 14 bases lying between them. The CDR3 covers 16 residues.

This sequence joins TRBV5-1 and TRBJ2-7; 8 bases align to TRBD1. Germline V gene lookup returns CDR1 SGHRS and CDR2 YFSETQ. This CDR3 comprises 17 residues. Trimming at V came to 1 base and at J to 5 bases, leaving 14 bases not matched to a gene. The CDR3 here is CASSLLSFKAGGHEQYF. The CDR3 region has the DNA TGCGCCAGCAGCTTGCTTTCCTTCAAGGCAGGGGGCCACGAGCAGTACTTC.

This clone was detected a few times. J is TRBJ1-6 and V is TRBV7-2; TRBD1 agrees at 9 bases. J was trimmed by 12 bases and V by 5 bases; bases with no gene match: 5. Per the germline V gene, CDR1 is SGHTA and CDR2 is FQGNSA. This CDR3 is built from 13 residues. The CDR3 protein is CASSTGTGRPLHF. The CDR3, as DNA: TGTGCCAGCAGCACCGGGACAGGGAGACCCCTCCACTTT.

This rearrangement joins TRBV4-1 to TRBJ1-1; no firm D call. Germline V gene sequence: CDR1 MGHRA, CDR2 YSYEKL. The CDR3 is made up of 14 amino acids. V shed 0 bases and J shed 1 base, with 6 bases lying between them. Written as DNA, the CDR3 is TGCGCCAGCAGCCAAGATCACAGGAACACTGAAGCTTTCTTT. It specifies CASSQDHRNTEAFF.

The rearrangement joins TRBV30 to TRBJ2-7; 9 nucleotides line up with TRBD1. CDR1 is GTSNPN and CDR2 is SVGIG in the germline V gene (reference sequence). This CDR3 contains 14 residues. V shed 3 bases and J 0 bases; nucleotides not matched to a gene: 3. The CDR3 region is CAWRDRGSSYEQYF. The CDR3, as DNA: TGTGCCTGGAGGGACAGGGGAAGCTCCTACGAGCAGTACTTC.

V and J are TRBV30 and TRBJ1-1; possible D gene TRBD1, 6 bases. The CDR3 spans 15 residues. The V gene lost 2 bases and the J gene lost 1 base, with 14 bases spanning the gap. Germline V lookup: CDR1 GTSNPN, CDR2 SVGIG (reference sequence). Here the CDR3 reads CAWSRRTDKNTEAFF. The CDR3 DNA sequence: TGTGCCTGGAGTAGAAGGACAGACAAGAACACTGAAGCTTTCTTT.

The genes are TRBV5-4 and TRBJ2-5, with D possibly matching TRBD2 (6 bases). The CDR3 spans 15 residues. The ends were cut back, 0 bases at V and 1 base at J, with 10 bases in the middle. Germline CDR1 and CDR2: SGHNT and YYREEE (reference sequence). The CDR3, as DNA: TGTGCCAGCAGCTTGGCCGGGAGAGGCCAAGAGACCCAGTACTTC. Translation: CASSLAGRGQETQYF.

The rearrangement uses TRBV7-9 and TRBJ2-2; D is unresolved. The CDR3 is 16 residues long. V lost 0 bases and J 8 bases, leaving 16 bases between the germline ends. Looked up from germline, CDR1 is SEHNR and CDR2 is FQNEAQ (reference sequence). CDR3 sequence (DNA): TGTGCCAGCAGCTTAGCGATTCAGACTCCAAGGGGGGAGCTGTTTTTT. This gives the protein CASSLAIQTPRGELFF.

Written as DNA, the CDR3 is TGTGCCAGTAGTAAGGACAGCACAGATACGCAGTATTTT. Its protein product is CASSKDSTDTQYF. This chain connects TRBV19 to TRBJ2-3, with no clear D. This CDR3 has 13 residues. Germline CDR1 and CDR2: LNHDA and SQIVND (reference sequence). The V end was cut by 4 bases, the J end by 0 bases, with 5 bases between.

This clone was detected only once. The genes are TRBV29-1 and TRBJ1-3; D might be TRBD1 (6 bases). The CDR3 contains 15 residues. The germline V and J ends were trimmed by 3 bases and 4 bases, with 16 bases remaining between them. Germline assignment: CDR1 SQVTM and CDR2 ANQGSEA. Here the CDR3 reads CSVEKRGARGNTIYF. Here the CDR3 DNA reads TGCAGCGTTGAGAAACGGGGGGCGCGGGGAAACACCATATATTTT.

V usage is TRBV7-9 and J usage is TRBJ1-2; D remains ambiguous. The germline V gene has CDR1 SEHNR and CDR2 FQNEAQ (reference sequence). V was trimmed by 2 bases and J by 8 bases, leaving 18 bases between them. The CDR3 contains 15 residues. The CDR3 is CASSLYPGRLWGYTF. The CDR3 nucleotides are TGTGCCAGCAGCTTATACCCGGGCCGTCTTTGGGGCTACACCTTC. Together with reference TRBV7-9 and TRBJ1-2, the CDR3 gives the full variable domain: DTGVSQNPRHKITKRGQNVTFRCDPISEHNRLYWYRQTLGQGPEFLTYFQNEAQLEKSRLLSDRFSAERPKGSFSTLEIQRTEQGDSAMYLCASSLYPGRLWGYTFGSGTRLTVV.

The chain carries TRBV2 and TRBJ2-2; D is unclear. This CDR3 contains 11 residues. With 5 bases removed from V and 9 bases from J, the gap between germline ends came to 7 bases. Germline loops: CDR1 SNHLY, CDR2 FYNNEI. The CDR3 DNA reads TGTGCCAGCAGTCCTAATAGGGAGCTGTTTTTT. It encodes CASSPNRELFF. Full variable domain (outside the CDR3, taken from reference TRBV2 and TRBJ2-2): EPEVTQTPSHQVTQMGQEVILRCVPISNHLYFYWYRQILGQKVEFLVSFYNNEISEKSEIFDDQFSVERPDGSNFTLKIRSTKLEDSAMYFCASSPNRELFFGEGSRLTVL.

The V and J genes are TRBV11-2 and TRBJ2-7; 7 nucleotides match TRBD2. Germline CDR1 reads SGHAT; CDR2 reads FQNNGV. V gave up 5 bases and J gave up 2 bases; unmatched junction bases: 3. This CDR3 region has 13 residues. This CDR3 reads CASSLAVAYEQYF. DNA of the CDR3: TGTGCCAGCAGCCTAGCGGTCGCCTACGAGCAGTACTTC.

The chain recombines TRBV4-2 with TRBJ2-1; D is unresolved. Per germline, CDR1 LGHNA and CDR2 YNFKEQ. Trimming pared 3 bases from V and 1 base from J, leaving 16 bases between. This CDR3 contains 17 residues. The CDR3 reads CASSHPLWRRSYNEQFF. CDR3 coding DNA: TGTGCCAGCAGCCACCCCTTATGGCGTAGGTCCTACAATGAGCAGTTCTTC.

The count of this clone is one. V and J are TRBV3-1 (or the pseudogene TRBV3-2) and TRBJ2-4; TRBD1 matches 7 bases. Germline loops: CDR1 LGHDT, CDR2 YNNKEL (reference sequence). Trimming cost V 2 bases and J 0 bases; bases outside gene matches: 1. The length of the CDR3 is 15 residues. Here the CDR3 DNA reads TGTGCCAGCAGCCAAAGGGGGCTAGCCAAAAACATTCAGTACTTC. This encodes CASSQRGLAKNIQYF.

The rearrangement uses TRBV7-9 and TRBJ1-3; TRBD1 agrees at 9 bases. The CDR3 length is 15 residues. V lost 4 bases to trimming and J lost 0 bases; unmatched junction nucleotides: 1. In germline, CDR1 is SEHNR, CDR2 FQNEAQ (reference sequence). The CDR3: CASSSGQGSGNTIYF. The CDR3 coding sequence is TGTGCCAGCAGCTCGGGACAGGGCTCTGGAAACACCATATATTTT.

This chain links TRBV6-5 with TRBJ2-1; D unresolved. This CDR3 is 15 amino acids long. Germline V gene sequence: CDR1 MNHEY, CDR2 SVGAGI. With 6 bases removed from V and 7 bases from J, the gap between germline ends came to 19 bases. CDR3 loop: CASSTSLRRNNEQFF. The CDR3 DNA sequence: TGTGCCAGCAGCACTTCCCTTAGGAGAAATAATGAGCAGTTCTTC.

The CDR3 sequence is CASSLRVDNQPQHF. CDR3 in DNA: TGTGCCAGCAGCCTCAGGGTTGACAATCAGCCCCAGCATTTT. This sequence joins TRBV6-2 or TRBV6-3 and TRBJ1-5; a weak D match, TRBD1 (5 bases). Germline-derived CDR1 and CDR2 are MNHEY and SVGEGT. V shed 6 bases and J shed 3 bases, with 12 bases lying between them. The CDR3 sequence is 14 residues long.

This chain connects TRBV27 to TRBJ2-7; 8 nucleotides align to TRBD2. Trimming took 5 bases from V and 5 from J; bases not matched to a gene: 14. CDR3 length equals 16 residues. CDR1 is MNHEY, CDR2 SMNVEV, per germline (reference sequence). Here the CDR3 DNA reads TGTGCCAGCAGTACTCAGCCGGGACTAGTTTCCCACGAGCAGTACTTC. It codes for CASSTQPGLVSHEQYF.

The rearrangement uses TRBV2 and TRBJ2-1; the D gene is possibly TRBD1 (5 bases). There are 15 residues in the CDR3. V lost 5 bases to trimming and J lost 0 bases, with 11 bases between them. Germline V gene lookup returns CDR1 SNHLY and CDR2 FYNNEI. For the CDR3, the DNA is TGTGCCAGCAGTTGGGGCGCTAGCTCCTACAATGAGCAGTTCTTC. This sequence encodes CASSWGASSYNEQFF.

The CDR3 is CASSLRGRAVDTQYF. Written as DNA, the CDR3 is TGTGCCAGCAGTTTGCGGGGGAGGGCCGTAGATACGCAGTATTTT. The V and J genes are TRBV27 and TRBJ2-3; TRBD2 agrees at 7 bases. The CDR3 is 15 amino acids. The germline V gene has CDR1 MNHEY and CDR2 SMNVEV (reference sequence). The J segment lost 5 bases and the V segment lost 3 bases, leaving 8 bases of the junction unmatched.

The genes are TRBV7-2 and TRBJ2-3; D gene unclear. The V end was cut by 6 bases, the J end by 9 bases, with 10 bases between. Germline values: CDR1 SGHTA, CDR2 FQGNSA. The CDR3 contains 11 residues. CDR3 sequence (DNA): TGTGCCAGCAGTCCATCGTGGACGCAGTATTTT. This sequence encodes CASSPSWTQYF.